The 31 T cell receptor beta chains below all came from one sample that was sequenced in a study of T cell repertoires in cytomegalovirus infection. These receptors' targets are unknown. TCRdb re-called the reads with MiXCR, one entry per CDR3 protein. This table holds 650,000 to 850,000 distinct CDR3 sequences, 25% to 35% found once. The material sequenced was cultured CD8+ T cells from PBMCs, taken from culture after CMV antigen stimulation. The receptors stem from a human donor in good health (CMV status not recorded). Some clones in this sample may be carry-over from other donors' samples.

The chain recombines TRBV15 with TRBJ1-1; 9 bases align to TRBD1. The V gene's germline CDR1 is LNHNV and CDR2 YYDKDF (reference sequence). V dropped 2 bases and J dropped 8; count of bases not matched to a gene: 9. CDR3 length: 15 residues. The CDR3 region is CATSRNGQGSLEAFF. The CDR3 DNA is TGTGCCACCAGCAGAAACGGACAGGGGAGTTTGGAAGCTTTCTTT.

This clonotype was counted a few times. CDR3: CASSAGDTSSYNSPLHF. In DNA form, the CDR3 reads TGTGCCAGCAGCGCTGGGGACACGAGCTCCTATAATTCACCCCTCCACTTT. The chain uses TRBV7-6 and TRBJ1-6; D might be TRBD1 (6 bases). CDR3 size: 17 residues. V shed 5 bases and J shed 0 bases, with 14 bases lying between them. Germline V gene lookup returns CDR1 SGHVS and CDR2 FNYEAQ.

This chain connects TRBV14 to TRBJ1-1; possibly TRBD1 for D (6 bases). The CDR3 runs to 17 residues. Trimming left V 0 bases short and J 0 bases short, with 14 bases between. Per germline, CDR1 SGHDN and CDR2 FVKESK. The CDR3: CASSQDIWTALNTEAFF. For the CDR3, the DNA is TGTGCCAGCAGCCAAGATATCTGGACAGCCCTGAACACTGAAGCTTTCTTT. Full variable domain (missing parts from reference TRBV14 and TRBJ1-1): EAGVTQFPSHSVIEKGQTVTLRCDPISGHDNLYWYRRVMGKEIKFLLHFVKESKQDESGMPNNRFLAERTGGTYSTLKVQPAELEDSGVYFCASSQDIWTALNTEAFFGQGTRLTVV.

This clonotype was detected many times. The J gene is TRBJ1-2, the V gene TRBV12-3 or TRBV12-4; TRBD1 matches 8 bases. The CDR3 is 14 residues long. V lost 1 base to trimming and J lost 7 bases; unmatched junction nucleotides: 5. Here the CDR3 reads CASSLDRGKSGYTF. The DNA of the CDR3 is TGTGCCAGCAGTTTAGACAGGGGGAAGAGTGGCTACACCTTC.

This clonotype was picked up a small number of times. The V gene is TRBV4-1, the J gene TRBJ2-7; TRBD2 aligns across 10 bases. This CDR3 is 15 amino acids long. V shed 0 bases, J shed 4 bases, and the junction held 3 bases outside the gene matches. Looked up from germline, CDR1 is MGHRA and CDR2 is YSYEKL. In nucleotides, the CDR3 is TGCGCCAGCAGCCAAGAACTAGCGGGGATGTACGAGCAGTACGTC. It yields the protein CASSQELAGMYEQYV.

The gene calls are TRBV5-6 and TRBJ2-3, with 7 bases that match TRBD2. Germline CDR1 SGHDT, CDR2 YYEEEE. The CDR3 loop spans 17 amino acids. Losses at the gene ends were 2 bases for V and 2 bases for J; bases not matched to a gene: 11. CDR3 loop: CASSFGSFGGVTDTQYF. The CDR3 DNA reads TGTGCCAGCAGCTTTGGTTCCTTTGGGGGGGTCACAGATACGCAGTATTTT.

J is TRBJ2-1 and V is TRBV27; 9 nucleotides align to TRBD1. CDR1 is MNHEY, CDR2 SMNVEV, per germline (reference sequence). After removal of 0 bases from V and 8 bases from J, the junction contained 5 bases not matched to a gene. The CDR3 consists of 15 residues. DNA for the CDR3: TGTGCCAGCAGTTTATCGAGGGGACAGGGCTATGAGCAGTTCTTC. Encoded protein: CASSLSRGQGYEQFF.

The gene calls are TRBV7-8 and TRBJ1-3, with D unclear. CDR3 length: 15 amino acids. V lost 1 base, J lost 0 bases, and 7 bases lay in between. Per germline, CDR1 SGHVS and CDR2 FQNEAQ. The DNA of the CDR3 is TGTGCCAGCAGCTTAGTTTACAGCTCTGGAAACACCATATATTTT. It yields the protein CASSLVYSSGNTIYF.

The sample holds a few counts of this clonotype. The rearrangement links TRBV11-2 to TRBJ2-5, with D possibly matching TRBD2 (6 bases). Germline CDR1 and CDR2: SGHAT and FQNNGV. The CDR3 runs 16 residues. V was clipped by 5 bases and J by 2 bases, with 18 bases between them. In DNA form, the CDR3 reads TGTGCCAGCAGCGACGGGACTCGCCGGGGGCAAGAGACCCAGTACTTC. Amino acid sequence: CASSDGTRRGQETQYF.

The table lists this clonotype with many counts. V is TRBV7-9 and J is TRBJ2-3, with 7 bases fitting TRBD2. V gave up 5 bases and J gave up 8 bases; unmatched junction bases: 16. Germline V gene data show CDR1 as SEHNR and CDR2 as FQNEAQ (reference sequence). CDR3 length: 16 residues. This CDR3 reads CASSPITGTTYGTQYF. The DNA for the CDR3 is TGTGCCAGCAGCCCGATAACCGGGACTACCTACGGTACGCAGTATTTT.

This clonotype was observed a handful of times. The chain combines TRBV5-8 with TRBJ1-1, with D possibly being TRBD1 (6 bases). This CDR3 region has 18 residues. Per the germline V gene, CDR1 is SGHTS and CDR2 is YDEGEE. Trimming removed 1 base from V and 0 bases from J, with 19 bases in between. The CDR3 sequence: CASSLFGGTDELNTEAFF. CDR3 sequence (DNA): TGTGCCAGCAGCTTGTTTGGGGGCACCGACGAATTGAACACTGAAGCTTTCTTT.

The rearrangement uses TRBV7-9 and TRBJ1-1; D possibly corresponds to TRBD1 (5 bases). The germline V gene has CDR1 SEHNR and CDR2 FQNEAQ (reference sequence). The germline V and J ends were trimmed by 2 bases and 8 bases, with 15 bases remaining between them. CDR3 length equals 14 residues. The DNA for the CDR3 is TGTGCCAGCAGCTTATCGGGGTCGACAGAAGAAGCTTTCTTT. Protein product: CASSLSGSTEEAFF. Variable domain in full (rest from reference TRBV7-9 and TRBJ1-1): DTGVSQNPRHKITKRGQNVTFRCDPISEHNRLYWYRQTLGQGPEFLTYFQNEAQLEKSRLLSDRFSAERPKGSFSTLEIQRTEQGDSAMYLCASSLSGSTEEAFFGQGTRLTVV.

The rearrangement joins TRBV20-1 to TRBJ2-7; possibly TRBD2 for D (6 bases). This CDR3 is 16 amino acids long. Germline lookup yields CDR1 DFQATT and CDR2 SNEGSKA (reference sequence). The V gene lost 2 bases and the J gene lost 4 bases, with 21 bases spanning the gap. The DNA of the CDR3 is TGCAGTGCTAGACCTCAATCACGGGGACTTTTTTACGAGCAGTACTTC. Its protein product is CSARPQSRGLFYEQYF.

This chain links TRBV7-2 with TRBJ1-4; no firm D call. The CDR3 loop spans 12 amino acids. The germline CDR1 and CDR2 sequences are SGHTA and FQGNSA. V was trimmed by 1 base and J by 12 bases, leaving 9 bases between them. CDR3 in DNA: TGTGCCAGCAGCTTAGTTCTAGAAGAACTGTTTTTT. It translates to CASSLVLEELFF.

This clonotype was counted a single time. This sequence may be a read error, since a much larger clone differs from it by one base. The gene calls are TRBV12-3 or TRBV12-4 and TRBJ2-7; D is tentatively TRBD1 or TRBD2 (5 bases each). Trimming cost V 5 bases and J 6 bases, with 23 bases left between them. There are 16 residues in the CDR3. CDR3 bases: TGTGCCAGCAGTATTCGTTCTCGGGACCCCCACGGCGAGCAGTACTTC. This translates into CASSIRSRDPHGEQYF.

There are a few counts of this clonotype. The CDR3 DNA reads as TGCGCCAGCAGCCAGCAGGAGGGCACATCCTACAATGAGCAGTTCTTC. Protein: CASSQQEGTSYNEQFF. The V call is TRBV5-1, the J call TRBJ2-1; weak D call: TRBD2 (6 bases). The CDR3 has 16 residues. Per the germline V gene, CDR1 is SGHRS and CDR2 is YFSETQ. V lost 4 bases and J lost 1, with 15 bases in between.

This clonotype has more than one count but fewer than ten. The chain employs TRBV7-9 and TRBJ2-1; perhaps TRBD1 as D (6 bases). Germline V CDR1 and CDR2: SEHNR, FQNEAQ (reference sequence). V lost 4 bases to trimming and J lost 7 bases, with 11 bases between them. The CDR3 is 13 residues long. The CDR3 nucleotides are TGTGCCAGCAGCTATCAGGGGCTGAATGAGCAGTTCTTC. Protein: CASSYQGLNEQFF.

V gene TRBV11-2 combines with J gene TRBJ1-2; D is ambiguous. Trimming removed 4 bases at V and 2 bases at J, with 29 bases between. The CDR3 loop spans 20 amino acids. Germline V gene data show CDR1 as SGHAT and CDR2 as FQNNGV. The CDR3 DNA follows: TGTGCCAGCAGCTCCATCCTACTTGTACCGGGCCCCTTTAACAACTATGGCTACACCTTC. Its protein product is CASSSILLVPGPFNNYGYTF.

The chain's CDR3 is CSVEVPSMGSQFF. DNA for the CDR3: TGCAGCGTTGAAGTCCCCAGTATGGGCTCTCAGTTCTTC. V gene TRBV29-1 combines with J gene TRBJ2-1, with no clear D. The length of the CDR3 is 13 residues. The germline gives CDR1 SQVTM, CDR2 ANQGSEA. Trimming took off 1 base at V and 13 bases at J, with 17 bases between the two ends.

This clonotype appeared a few times. CDR3: CSGFYPNTEAFF. The CDR3 DNA follows: TGCAGCGGCTTCTATCCGAACACTGAAGCTTTCTTT. V is TRBV20-1 and J is TRBJ1-1; D not resolved. CDR1 is DFQATT, CDR2 SNEGSKA, per germline (reference sequence). The CDR3 is 12 amino acids.

This clonotype showed up just a few times. The CDR3 protein is CASTGTGGGELFF. In DNA form, the CDR3 reads TGTGCCAGCACCGGGACAGGGGGCGGGGAGCTGTTTTTT. The chain is built from TRBV12-3 or TRBV12-4 and TRBJ2-2; 11 bases agree with TRBD1. The CDR3 spans 13 residues. J gave up 7 bases and V 7 bases, and 2 bases lay outside the gene matches.

This clonotype has just a few counts. The gene calls are TRBV7-8 and TRBJ1-1; D is ambiguous. With 5 bases removed from V and 2 bases from J, the gap between germline ends came to 12 bases. Looked up from germline, CDR1 is SGHVS and CDR2 is FQNEAQ. This CDR3 is built from 14 residues. The CDR3: CASSQGLRNTEAFF. The CDR3 DNA is TGTGCCAGCAGCCAAGGTCTGAGAAACACTGAAGCTTTCTTT. Drawing the rest from reference TRBV7-8 and TRBJ1-1, the complete variable domain is GAGVSQSPRYKVAKRGQDVALRCDPISGHVSLFWYQQALGQGPEFLTYFQNEAQLDKSGLPSDRFFAERPEGSVSTLKIQRTQQEDSAVYLCASSQGLRNTEAFFGQGTRLTVV.

This clonotype was detected a few times. This chain links TRBV4-2 with TRBJ1-1; 9 bases line up with TRBD1. Germline CDR1 LGHNA, CDR2 YNFKEQ. The CDR3 length is 15 residues. Trimming took 0 bases from V and 6 from J; bases not matched to a gene: 5. The CDR3: CASSQEWTGAAEAFF. The CDR3, as DNA: TGTGCCAGCAGCCAAGAATGGACAGGGGCAGCTGAAGCTTTCTTT.

The chain combines TRBV6-5 with TRBJ2-2; D not resolved. Looked up from germline, CDR1 is MNHEY and CDR2 is SVGAGI. This CDR3 spans 12 amino acids. Trimming removed 4 bases at V and 6 bases at J, with 6 bases between. The CDR3 sequence is CASSSPPGELFF. For the CDR3, the DNA is TGTGCCAGCAGTTCCCCCCCCGGGGAGCTGTTTTTT.

The J gene is TRBJ2-3, the V gene TRBV6-5; possible D gene TRBD1, 5 bases. The CDR3 is 14 amino acids. V lost 2 bases and J lost 1, with 7 bases in between. Germline V gene sequence: CDR1 MNHEY, CDR2 SVGAGI. The CDR3 spells CASSYDSRTDTQYF. The CDR3 nucleotides are TGTGCCAGCAGTTACGACAGCCGCACAGATACGCAGTATTTT.

CDR3: CASSPRVPTENTEAFF. CDR3 nucleotides: TGTGCCAGCAGCCCTAGGGTCCCGACGGAGAACACTGAAGCTTTCTTT. The rearrangement links TRBV7-9 to TRBJ1-1, with D uncertain. V was cut by 5 bases and J by 1 base, with 17 bases left in between. The germline V gene encodes CDR1 SEHNR and CDR2 FQNEAQ (reference sequence). The CDR3 extends over 16 amino acids. Full variable domain (rest looked up from reference TRBV7-9 and TRBJ1-1): DTGVSQNPRHKITKRGQNVTFRCDPISEHNRLYWYRQTLGQGPEFLTYFQNEAQLEKSRLLSDRFSAERPKGSFSTLEIQRTEQGDSAMYLCASSPRVPTENTEAFFGQGTRLTVV.

Ten or more counts support this clonotype. This chain uses TRBV4-1 with TRBJ2-1, with D unresolved. Germline values: CDR1 MGHRA, CDR2 YSYEKL. CDR3 length: 16 residues. V lost 0 bases and J lost 5, with 14 bases in between. CDR3 amino acids: CASSQEGIRRDNEQFF. CDR3 DNA sequence: TGCGCCAGCAGCCAAGAAGGAATTCGGAGAGACAATGAGCAGTTCTTC.

The chain is built from TRBV6-6 and TRBJ2-1; no firm D call. The germline V gene has CDR1 MNHNY and CDR2 SVGAGI (reference sequence). CDR3 size: 15 residues. Trimming left V 2 bases short and J 5 bases short, with 13 bases between. The CDR3 loop reads CASSYPDFGNNEQFF. DNA for the CDR3: TGTGCCAGCAGTTACCCAGACTTCGGCAACAATGAGCAGTTCTTC.

The sample holds many counts of this clonotype. The rearrangement uses TRBV7-6 and TRBJ1-1, with D possibly TRBD1 on 5 matching bases. The CDR3 loop spans 17 amino acids. V lost 1 base and J lost 6, with 21 bases in between. CDR1 is SGHVS, CDR2 FNYEAQ, per germline. CDR3 DNA: TGTGCCAGCAGCTTAGATGCCGAGGGGTGGGGAAACGCTGAAGCTTTCTTT. This translates into CASSLDAEGWGNAEAFF.

The CDR3 spells CASWSRIYTGELFF. CDR3 sequence (DNA): TGTGCCAGCTGGTCACGGATATACACCGGGGAGCTGTTTTTT. This chain uses TRBV6-1 with TRBJ2-2; D not resolved. Germline lookup yields CDR1 MNHNS and CDR2 SASEGT. Trimming shortened V by 8 bases and J by 3 bases, and 13 bases separated the two germline ends. The CDR3 extends over 14 amino acids.

The chain recombines TRBV5-1 with TRBJ2-1; D remains ambiguous. Germline-derived CDR1 and CDR2 are SGHRS and YFSETQ. The CDR3 spans 16 residues. The V and J ends lost 0 bases and 7 bases respectively, with 17 bases between them. Here the CDR3 reads CASSLAGEQTLNEQFF. DNA of the CDR3: TGCGCCAGCAGCTTGGCAGGTGAGCAGACGCTTAATGAGCAGTTCTTC.